Listed below are T cell receptor beta chains from one sample, sequenced in a study of blood T cell repertoires in COVID-19. This table comes from immunoSEQ multiplex PCR, and its TCRdb copy is limited to in-frame clones, with some not included. The table shows over 600,000 clones, with about nine tenths occurring only once. The sample comprised peripheral blood. Every receptor here comes from a woman aged 18 to 35 with acute or convalescent COVID-19. Both conserved end residues are part of each CDR3. Fields, in order: CDR3 length, clone size, J gene, V gene, D gene, CDR3 protein, CDR3 DNA. The D gene is left open where the match is weak. Some rows mark clone size as missing; the rest say once, few, many or name a class of expanded clone.

length: 14
size: .
J: TRBJ1-1
V: TRBV5-1
D: .
CDR3: CASSLEGSGTEAFF
DNA: TGCGCCAGCAGCTTGGAGGGCAGCGGCACTGAAGCTTTCTTT

length: 13
size: .
J: TRBJ1-3
V: TRBV7-2
D: .
CDR3: CASSPRPGNTIYF
DNA: TGTGCCAGCAGCCCGAGGCCGGGAAACACCATATATTTT

length: 10
size: .
J: TRBJ1-2
V: TRBV6-5
D: .
CDR3: CASSYGRYTF
DNA: TGTGCCAGCAGTTACGGGCGCTACACCTTC

length: 19
size: .
J: TRBJ1-2
V: TRBV5-1
D: .
CDR3: CASSLIQRGYGATNYGYTF
DNA: TGCGCCAGCAGCTTGATCCAAAGGGGTTACGGAGCGACTAACTATGGCTACACCTTC

length: 14
size: .
J: TRBJ2-3
V: TRBV7-3
D: .
CDR3: CASSSQPGLDTQYF
DNA: TGTGCCAGCAGCTCCCAGCCGGGACTAGATACGCAGTATTTT

length: 13
size: .
J: TRBJ2-1
V: TRBV6-4
D: .
CDR3: CASLRDKLAEQFF
DNA: TGTGCCAGCCTACGGGACAAGCTTGCTGAGCAGTTCTTC

length: 13
size: .
J: TRBJ1-1
V: TRBV6-5
D: .
CDR3: CASSYSGATEAFF
DNA: TGTGCCAGCAGTTACTCTGGGGCCACTGAAGCTTTCTTT

length: 15
size: .
J: TRBJ1-2
V: TRBV5-1
D: TRBD1
CDR3: CASSLGGQKNYGYTF
DNA: TGCGCCAGCAGCTTGGGGGGACAGAAGAACTATGGCTACACCTTC

length: 15
size: .
J: TRBJ2-3
V: TRBV4-2
D: TRBD2
CDR3: CASSQERGVTDTQYF
DNA: TGTGCCAGCAGCCAAGAGCGGGGGGTTACAGATACGCAGTATTTT

length: 14
size: .
J: TRBJ1-3
V: TRBV29-1
D: TRBD1
CDR3: CSVQQGITGNTIYF
DNA: TGCAGCGTTCAACAGGGGATCACAGGAAACACCATATATTTT

length: 14
size: .
J: TRBJ1-1
V: TRBV5-4
D: TRBD1
CDR3: CASSGGQMNTEAFF
DNA: TGTGCCAGCAGCGGGGGACAGATGAACACTGAAGCTTTCTTT

length: 13
size: .
J: TRBJ1-1
V: TRBV5-4
D: .
CDR3: CASSLGGNTEAFF
DNA: TGTGCCAGCAGCTTGGGAGGGAACACTGAAGCTTTCTTT

length: 16
size: once
J: TRBJ2-7
V: TRBV27
D: TRBD2
CDR3: CASSLSGVPSSYEQYF
DNA: TGTGCCAGCAGTTTAAGCGGGGTACCGAGCTCCTACGAGCAGTACTTC

length: 15
size: .
J: TRBJ1-1
V: TRBV5-1
D: .
CDR3: CASSFGGGTLTEAFF
DNA: TGCGCCAGCAGCTTCGGCGGGGGGACCCTCACTGAAGCTTTCTTT

length: 16
size: .
J: TRBJ1-5
V: TRBV18
D: .
CDR3: CASSSGKRGSNQPQHF
DNA: TGTGCCAGCTCCTCCGGGAAACGGGGGAGCAATCAGCCCCAGCATTTT

length: 15
size: few
J: TRBJ1-3
V: TRBV7-9
D: .
CDR3: CASSPTVHSGNTIYF
DNA: TGTGCCAGCAGCCCCACCGTACACTCTGGAAACACCATATATTTT

length: 15
size: once
J: TRBJ2-3
V: TRBV9
D: TRBD2
CDR3: CASSVGLASTDTQYF
DNA: TGTGCCAGCAGCGTAGGACTAGCTAGCACAGATACGCAGTATTTT

length: 15
size: .
J: TRBJ1-1
V: TRBV28
D: .
CDR3: CASSLTGSWRTEAFF
DNA: TGTGCCAGCAGTTTAACAGGGTCCTGGCGGACTGAAGCTTTCTTT

length: 14
size: once
J: TRBJ2-7
V: TRBV11-2
D: .
CDR3: CASSTRDSSYEQYF
DNA: TGTGCCAGCAGCACGCGGGACTCTTCCTACGAGCAGTACTTC

length: 15
size: .
J: TRBJ1-4
V: TRBV3-1/TRBV3-2
D: .
CDR3: CASSQDSATNEKLFF
DNA: TGTGCCAGCAGCCAAGACAGTGCAACTAATGAAAAACTGTTTTTT

length: 17
size: .
J: TRBJ2-1
V: TRBV19
D: .
CDR3: CASSIYGQPSSYNEQFF
DNA: TGTGCCAGTAGTATCTACGGACAGCCGAGCTCCTACAATGAGCAGTTCTTC

length: 13
size: .
J: TRBJ2-2
V: TRBV27
D: .
CDR3: CASTQAETGELFF
DNA: TGTGCCAGCACCCAGGCAGAGACCGGGGAGCTGTTTTTT

length: 13
size: once
J: TRBJ2-1
V: TRBV7-9
D: TRBD1
CDR3: CATRGGAKHEQFF
DNA: TGTGCCACCAGAGGGGGCGCTAAGCATGAGCAGTTCTTC

length: 16
size: .
J: TRBJ2-6
V: TRBV6-2/TRBV6-3
D: .
CDR3: CASSYTRASGANVLTF
DNA: TGTGCCAGCAGTTATACCAGGGCCTCTGGGGCCAACGTCCTGACTTTC

length: 16
size: .
J: TRBJ1-4
V: TRBV5-5
D: .
CDR3: CASSFHVPGSDEKLFF
DNA: TGTGCCAGCAGCTTTCACGTCCCCGGGTCCGATGAAAAACTGTTTTTT

length: 15
size: few
J: TRBJ1-2
V: TRBV5-1
D: .
CDR3: CASSDRGGANYGYTF
DNA: TGCGCCAGCAGCGACCGTGGGGGGGCGAACTATGGCTACACCTTC

length: 17
size: .
J: TRBJ2-7
V: TRBV19
D: TRBD1
CDR3: CASSIVGTRQGPYEQYF
DNA: TGTGCCAGTAGTATAGTTGGGACAAGACAGGGTCCCTACGAGCAGTACTTC

length: 15
size: .
J: TRBJ1-2
V: TRBV5-4
D: .
CDR3: CASSLRSGSRDGYTF
DNA: TGTGCCAGCAGCTTGCGATCCGGGTCCAGGGATGGCTACACCTTC

length: 16
size: .
J: TRBJ1-1
V: TRBV5-8
D: .
CDR3: CASSLWGFRTITEAFF
DNA: TGTGCCAGCAGCCTCTGGGGCTTCAGGACGATCACTGAAGCTTTCTTT

length: 13
size: .
J: TRBJ2-7
V: TRBV4-3
D: TRBD1
CDR3: CASSDRAWEEQYF
DNA: TGCGCCAGCTCGGACAGGGCTTGGGAGGAGCAGTACTTC

length: 16
size: .
J: TRBJ1-2
V: TRBV11-2
D: TRBD1
CDR3: CASSIGTALRDYGYTF
DNA: TGTGCCAGCAGCATTGGGACAGCCCTGCGAGACTATGGCTACACCTTC

length: 15
size: .
J: TRBJ1-2
V: TRBV4-1
D: .
CDR3: CASSQEFYGDYGYTF
DNA: TGCGCCAGCAGCCAAGAATTTTACGGAGATTATGGCTACACCTTC

length: 15
size: .
J: TRBJ1-1
V: TRBV9
D: .
CDR3: CASSPEAEVNTEAFF
DNA: TGTGCCAGCAGCCCAGAGGCGGAGGTGAACACTGAAGCTTTCTTT

length: 15
size: .
J: TRBJ1-4
V: TRBV4-1
D: .
CDR3: CASTVGGALNEKLFF
DNA: TGCGCCAGCACTGTGGGGGGGGCCCTTAATGAAAAACTGTTTTTT

length: 17
size: .
J: TRBJ1-5
V: TRBV28
D: .
CDR3: CASSTNPRGLRKQPQHF
DNA: TGTGCCAGCAGTACCAACCCGCGGGGCCTGAGGAAGCAGCCCCAGCATTTT

length: 13
size: .
J: TRBJ1-1
V: TRBV6-5
D: .
CDR3: CASTLVGDTEAFF
DNA: TGTGCCAGCACCTTGGTCGGAGATACTGAAGCTTTCTTT

length: 15
size: .
J: TRBJ2-7
V: TRBV7-9
D: .
CDR3: CASSPRGGRGYEQYF
DNA: TGTGCCAGCAGCCCCCGTGGGGGCAGGGGCTACGAGCAGTACTTC

length: 13
size: .
J: TRBJ2-3
V: TRBV6-6
D: .
CDR3: CASSQPVTDTQYF
DNA: TGTGCCAGCAGTCAACCAGTCACAGATACGCAGTATTTT

length: 16
size: .
J: TRBJ1-5
V: TRBV10-2
D: TRBD1
CDR3: CASSSRDRGQNQPQHF
DNA: TGCGCCAGCTCAAGCCGGGACAGGGGGCAGAATCAGCCCCAGCATTTT

length: 11
size: .
J: TRBJ1-2
V: TRBV19
D: .
CDR3: CASSITGGYTF
DNA: TGTGCCAGTAGTATCACAGGAGGCTACACCTTC

length: 15
size: .
J: TRBJ1-2
V: TRBV4-2
D: TRBD1
CDR3: CASSQPGTGDYGYTF
DNA: TGTGCCAGCAGCCAACCGGGGACAGGGGACTATGGCTACACCTTC

length: 19
size: .
J: TRBJ2-3
V: TRBV14
D: TRBD1
CDR3: CASSQDGTGPSPSTDTQYF
DNA: TGTGCCAGCAGCCAAGACGGGACAGGGCCTAGCCCTAGCACAGATACGCAGTATTTT

length: 19
size: .
J: TRBJ2-3
V: TRBV4-1
D: .
CDR3: CASSQSPLRIRPSTDTQYF
DNA: TGCGCCAGCAGCCAGTCTCCCCTGCGGATAAGGCCCAGCACAGATACGCAGTATTTT

length: 12
size: .
J: TRBJ2-1
V: TRBV5-4
D: .
CDR3: CASTQTGDEQFF
DNA: TGTGCCAGCACCCAGACTGGCGATGAGCAGTTCTTC

length: 11
size: .
J: TRBJ1-2
V: TRBV13
D: .
CDR3: CASSTPESYTF
DNA: TGTGCCAGCAGCACCCCCGAGTCCTACACCTTC

length: 18
size: few
J: TRBJ1-2
V: TRBV4-3
D: TRBD1
CDR3: CASSQDWSGGMTNYGYTF
DNA: TGCGCCAGCAGCCAAGATTGGTCAGGGGGTATGACAAACTATGGCTACACCTTC

length: 16
size: .
J: TRBJ2-7
V: TRBV19
D: .
CDR3: CASSITAFRGSYEQYF
DNA: TGTGCCAGTAGTATTACCGCATTCAGGGGCTCCTACGAGCAGTACTTC

length: 16
size: .
J: TRBJ2-5
V: TRBV7-4
D: TRBD2
CDR3: CASSTRIAGGKETQYF
DNA: TGTGCCAGCAGCACCCGGATAGCGGGGGGGAAAGAGACCCAGTACTTC

length: 15
size: .
J: TRBJ1-2
V: TRBV5-1
D: TRBD1
CDR3: CASSRGQGPNYGYTF
DNA: TGCGCCAGCAGCCGGGGACAGGGACCTAACTATGGCTACACCTTC

length: 18
size: once
J: TRBJ1-2
V: TRBV5-6
D: TRBD1
CDR3: CASSFIGQGAFYGYGYTF
DNA: TGTGCCAGCAGCTTTATAGGACAGGGGGCATTTTATGGCTATGGCTACACCTTC

length: 15
size: .
J: TRBJ1-5
V: TRBV5-1
D: .
CDR3: CASSLGGDYNQPQHF
DNA: TGCGCCAGCAGCTTGGGGGGGGATTACAATCAGCCCCAGCATTTT

length: 13
size: .
J: TRBJ1-2
V: TRBV18
D: .
CDR3: CASSPKQAEGYTF
DNA: TGTGCCAGCTCACCAAAACAGGCCGAAGGCTACACCTTC

length: 16
size: once
J: TRBJ2-7
V: TRBV19
D: TRBD1
CDR3: CASSISGTGGVYEQYF
DNA: TGTGCCAGTAGTATTTCCGGGACAGGGGGAGTATACGAGCAGTACTTC

length: 19
size: .
J: TRBJ1-6
V: TRBV4-3
D: .
CDR3: CASSQGGVRGSSYNSPLHF
DNA: TGCGCCAGCAGCCAAGGAGGCGTAAGAGGGAGCTCCTATAATTCACCCCTCCACTTT

length: 16
size: .
J: TRBJ1-1
V: TRBV3-1/TRBV3-2
D: .
CDR3: CASSPVGTPLDTEAFF
DNA: TGTGCCAGCAGCCCAGTAGGCACACCACTAGACACTGAAGCTTTCTTT

length: 14
size: .
J: TRBJ1-1
V: TRBV5-5
D: .
CDR3: CASRIGGLNTEAFF
DNA: TGTGCCAGCCGCATAGGAGGACTGAACACTGAAGCTTTCTTT

length: 18
size: once
J: TRBJ1-5
V: TRBV4-1
D: TRBD1
CDR3: CASSQTFGGQGAGQPQHF
DNA: TGCGCCAGCAGCCAAACTTTTGGGGGACAGGGGGCAGGTCAGCCCCAGCATTTT

length: 12
size: .
J: TRBJ1-1
V: TRBV2
D: TRBD1
CDR3: CATRQGVTEAFF
DNA: TGTGCCACCCGACAGGGGGTGACTGAAGCTTTCTTT

length: 12
size: .
J: TRBJ2-5
V: TRBV11-2
D: .
CDR3: CASSQGWETQYF
DNA: TGTGCCAGCAGCCAGGGTTGGGAGACCCAGTACTTC

length: 14
size: .
J: TRBJ1-3
V: TRBV30
D: .
CDR3: CAWSQTQGGNTIYF
DNA: TGTGCCTGGAGTCAAACACAGGGAGGAAACACCATATATTTT